Listed here is a single TCR beta chain. Its antigen is undetermined. Use of 60 Vbeta and 13 Jbeta primers characterized the PCR. Sequenced by immunoSEQ multiplex PCR; TCRdb stores in-frame clones only, minus some. Here the sample spans about 260,000 clones, roughly 86% being singletons. The data stem from a study of cytomegalovirus exposure and HLA in healthy donors. Overall study results and limits: In a later analysis, 16,951 TCR beta sequences were associated with HLA alleles at 0.05 false discovery rate.

V was shortened by 4 bases and J by 1 base, with 14 bases between the two germline ends. The CDR3 is 15 residues long. The germline gives CDR1 SGDLS, CDR2 YYNGEE. The genes are TRBV9 and TRBJ1-1; D is perhaps TRBD1 (6 bases). The TCR comes from a woman aged 40 to 49 in good health and CMV-seropositive. Sample: PBMCs. The chain's CDR3 is CASSPSGQQNTEAFF. Here the CDR3 DNA reads TGTGCCAGCAGCCCCTCCGGACAGCAGAACACTGAAGCTTTCTTT.